This TCR beta chain was identified during a study of OX40 agonist ivuxolimab in advanced cancers. Study context: Ivuxolimab, an antibody that agonizes OX40 (CD134), was administered to the patients. Three patients got partial responses; one had hepatocellular carcinoma and two had cutaneous melanoma. A male proportion of over 75% was recorded, with mean age roughly 60 years and range roughly 23 to 90. Broader study findings: In the expanded peripheral T cells, antigen specificity was never determined.

The method was immunoSEQ multiplex PCR; TCRdb's version includes in-frame clones alone and lacks a portion of them. Among roughly 27,000 clones, over 75% were seen once, and the ten largest hold almost 50%. Germline assignment: CDR1 SNHLY and CDR2 FYNNEI. The CDR3 is 18 amino acids. V lost 2 bases to trimming and J lost 2 bases; unmatched junction nucleotides: 12. Note on this clone: Its antigen is undetermined.

The receptor comes from an adult with an advanced solid tumor such as melanoma, head and neck, liver or kidney cancer. The sample in question was CD4+ or CD8+ T cells sorted from blood, obtained in a trial of the OX40 agonist ivuxolimab. V is TRBV2 and J is TRBJ2-5, with 9 bases identical to TRBD2. Here the CDR3 reads CASSEFGLAGWGQETQYF. The CDR3 DNA reads TGTGCCAGCAGTGAATTCGGTCTAGCGGGGTGGGGGCAAGAGACCCAGTACTTC. Drawing the rest from reference TRBV2 and TRBJ2-5, the complete variable domain is EPEVTQTPSHQVTQMGQEVILRCVPISNHLYFYWYRQILGQKVEFLVSFYNNEISEKSEIFDDQFSVERPDGSNFTLKIRSTKLEDSAMYFCASSEFGLAGWGQETQYFGPGTRLLVL.